Following are 5 T cell receptor beta chains from one sample sequenced in a study of cytomegalovirus exposure and HLA in healthy donors. The PCR was carried out with 60 Vbeta primers and 13 Jbeta primers. Sequencing was performed with immunoSEQ multiplex PCR; in TCRdb, only in-frame clones are kept and a portion is missing. In the table there are around 180,000 clones, around 80% of which are singletons. The sample comprised PBMCs. The receptors stem from a woman in her thirties or forties in good health and CMV-seronegative.

In its sample, this clone was seen once. The genes are TRBV5-1 and TRBJ1-1; D may be TRBD1 (6 bases). The CDR3 has 13 amino acids. V was clipped by 0 bases and J by 5 bases, with 8 bases between them. CDR1 SGHRS and CDR2 YFSETQ come from the germline V gene. The CDR3 sequence is CASSLEGGTEAFF. The DNA of the CDR3 is TGCGCCAGCAGCTTGGAGGGGGGGACTGAAGCTTTCTTT. The full variable domain, its missing parts supplied by reference TRBV5-1 and TRBJ1-1, is KAGVTQTPRYLIKTRGQQVTLSCSPISGHRSVSWYQQTPGQGLQFLFEYFSETQRNKGNFPGRFSGRQFSNSRSEMNVSTLELGDSALYLCASSLEGGTEAFFGQGTRLTVV.

This chain links TRBV25-1 with TRBJ2-3; 8 bases fit TRBD2. The CDR3 has 15 residues. Germline values: CDR1 MGHDK, CDR2 SYGVNS. V was clipped by 2 bases and J by 1 base; unmatched bases: 2. The CDR3 bases are TGTGCCAGCAGTGAACTTAGCGGGGGCACAGATACGCAGTATTTT. Residues: CASSELSGGTDTQYF.

The chain carries TRBV28 and TRBJ2-5; 8 bases are a match to TRBD2. V lost 3 bases to trimming and J lost 5 bases; unmatched junction nucleotides: 11. Per the germline V gene, CDR1 is MDHEN and CDR2 is SYDVKM. This CDR3 contains 16 residues. CDR3: CASSLGRAGVGETQYF. The CDR3 DNA sequence: TGTGCCAGCAGTTTGGGTCGAGCGGGAGTGGGCGAGACCCAGTACTTC.

J is TRBJ1-1 and V is TRBV19; a weak D match, TRBD1 (5 bases). Per germline, CDR1 LNHDA and CDR2 SQIVND (reference sequence). Trimming left V 3 bases short and J 5 bases short, with 13 bases between. This CDR3 is built from 14 residues. CDR3 DNA: TGTGCCAGTAGTATTCGGACGGGGGGAACTGAAGCTTTCTTT. This codes for CASSIRTGGTEAFF.

This chain connects TRBV9 to TRBJ2-1, with D possibly matching TRBD1 (6 bases). In germline, CDR1 is SGDLS, CDR2 YYNGEE. V lost 4 bases, J lost 2 bases, and 16 bases lay in between. This CDR3 contains 16 residues. The CDR3 nucleotides are TGTGCCAGCAGCCCCTCCGGGACACCTCCCTACAATGAGCAGTTCTTC. Translating gives CASSPSGTPPYNEQFF.